The 20 T cell receptor beta chains below were found in one sample sequenced in a study of T cells of healthy individuals. From the 5' RACE reads, TCRdb called clonotypes with MiXCR, one entry per CDR3 protein. Of about 53,000 distinct CDR3 sequences listed, under 15% are singletons. These TCRs come from a human donor in good health.

J is TRBJ1-3 and V is TRBV5-5; maybe TRBD1 (5 bases). This CDR3 is built from 15 residues. CDR1 and CDR2 from the germline V gene are SGHKS and YYEKEE (reference sequence). Trimming cost V 2 bases and J 2 bases, with 11 bases left between them. CDR3: CASSFTGLPGNTIYF. The CDR3 DNA is TGTGCCAGCAGCTTTACAGGACTACCTGGAAACACCATATATTTT.

This clonotype was found many times. This chain uses TRBV29-1 with TRBJ2-7, with D perhaps given as TRBD1 or TRBD2 (5 bases each). The CDR3 runs 12 residues. Germline V gives CDR1 SQVTM, CDR2 ANQGSEA. The germline V and J ends were trimmed by 7 bases and 3 bases, with 13 bases remaining between them. This CDR3 is CSAGTKLYEQYF. Here the CDR3 DNA reads TGCAGCGCCGGGACCAAACTCTACGAGCAGTACTTC.

This rearrangement joins TRBV7-2 to TRBJ2-3, with 13 bases aligning to TRBD2. The germline V gene has CDR1 SGHTA and CDR2 FQGNSA. The CDR3 consists of 19 residues. Trimming cost V 5 bases and J 3 bases; bases outside gene matches: 14. The CDR3 DNA follows: TGTGCCAGCAGCCTAAGACGGACTAGCGGGGGTGCTGGGACAGATACGCAGTATTTT. Protein: CASSLRRTSGGAGTDTQYF.

This clonotype occurred many times. The CDR3 bases are TGTGCCAGCAGTGAGGGTCGCGGACGTCAGCCCCAGCATTTT. Its translation is CASSEGRGRQPQHF. This chain joins TRBV6-1 and TRBJ1-5; D not certain. CDR3 size: 14 residues. The V gene's germline CDR1 is MNHNS and CDR2 SASEGT. Deletions cut 3 bases from V and 6 bases from J, with 12 bases between.

V usage is TRBV20-1 and J usage is TRBJ1-2; D is possibly TRBD1 (5 bases). Trimming took 4 bases from V and 4 from J, leaving 19 bases between them. The CDR3 has 15 amino acids. Germline V CDR1 and CDR2: DFQATT, SNEGSKA (reference sequence). CDR3 region: CSATSRSYRFYGYTF. CDR3 DNA: TGCAGTGCTACCAGTCGGTCATACAGGTTCTATGGCTACACCTTC.

This clonotype was seen more than once but under ten times. The gene calls are TRBV7-8 and TRBJ2-5, with TRBD2 matching over 11 bases. This CDR3 is built from 18 residues. Germline V gives CDR1 SGHVS, CDR2 FQNEAQ. J was trimmed by 9 bases and V by 4 bases; bases with no gene match: 19. The CDR3 DNA is TGTGCCAGCAGCTCGAATAGGGTAGCGGGAGGGCCCGGGGGGGCCCAGTACTTC. This sequence encodes CASSSNRVAGGPGGAQYF.

Ten or more counts support this clonotype. The chain couples TRBV30 to TRBJ1-6; 7 bases line up with TRBD1. J lost 9 bases, V lost 4 bases, and 9 bases had no gene match. CDR3 length: 14 residues. Germline V gene sequence: CDR1 GTSNPN, CDR2 SVGIG (reference sequence). The CDR3 DNA reads TGTGCCTGGAATGAGCAGGGGGTTAGTTCACCCCTCCACTTT. Translation gives CAWNEQGVSSPLHF.

In this sample, this clonotype turned up many times. The chain links TRBV5-6 to TRBJ1-2, with D hard to call. Trimming pared 3 bases from V and 4 bases from J, leaving 16 bases between. CDR1 is SGHDT, CDR2 YYEEEE, per germline. CDR3 size: 15 residues. The DNA of the CDR3 is TGTGCCAGCAGCTCAGGCCCGGACGCTGTCTATGGCTACACCTTC. Protein sequence: CASSSGPDAVYGYTF.

Only a few counts were recorded for this clonotype. This chain uses TRBV7-9 with TRBJ2-3; perhaps TRBD1 as D (6 bases). The CDR3 is 16 residues long. V was pared by 1 base and J by 2 bases, with 13 bases between. Germline-derived CDR1 and CDR2 are SEHNR and FQNEAQ (reference sequence). The CDR3 loop reads CASSLGAGADTDTQYF. CDR3 DNA: TGTGCCAGCAGCTTAGGGGCAGGGGCGGACACAGATACGCAGTATTTT.

This clonotype has ten or more counts. V and J are TRBV19 and TRBJ2-6; D is possibly TRBD1 (5 bases). This CDR3 has 13 residues. Trimming stripped 7 bases from V and 2 bases from J, with 6 bases between. CDR1 LNHDA and CDR2 SQIVND come from the germline V gene (reference sequence). The CDR3 bases are TGTGCCAGTACAGGGCCTGGGGCCAACGTCCTGACTTTC. Translation: CASTGPGANVLTF.

The chain couples TRBV25-1 to TRBJ1-6, with 7 nucleotides matching TRBD1. The CDR3 spans 17 residues. Germline V gives CDR1 MGHDK, CDR2 SYGVNS. The trim removed 0 bases at V and 7 bases at J, leaving 9 bases unmatched. The CDR3 reads CASSEYSGGQANSPLHF. CDR3 bases: TGTGCCAGCAGTGAATACTCAGGTGGACAGGCGAATTCACCCCTCCACTTT.

Ten or more counts support this clonotype. The chain is built from TRBV29-1 and TRBJ1-2; D may be TRBD1 (6 bases). CDR3 length: 10 residues. Germline values: CDR1 SQVTM, CDR2 ANQGSEA. Trimming left V 5 bases short and J 7 bases short, with 8 bases between. The CDR3 DNA is TGCAGCGTTAGGGACATTGGCTACACCTTC. The encoded protein is CSVRDIGYTF.

The table lists this clonotype with many counts. This chain uses TRBV21-1 with TRBJ2-3; TRBD2 is the table's D call, not checked against the DNA. TRBV21-1 is a recognized pseudogene. The CDR3 is made up of 15 amino acids. CDR3 in amino acids: CASSTLAGGSDTQYF. The CDR3 nucleotides read TGTGCCAGCAGCACACTAGCGGGAGGCTCAGATACGCAGTATTTT.

The chain uses TRBV2 and TRBJ2-5, with TRBD1 matching over 10 bases. V was pared by 5 bases and J by 4 bases, with 4 bases of the junction left unmatched. This CDR3 is built from 14 residues. CDR1 SNHLY and CDR2 FYNNEI come from the germline V gene. In DNA, the CDR3 is TGTGCCAGCAGTAGGGACAGGGGATCAGAGACCCAGTACTTC. It translates to CASSRDRGSETQYF.

The gene calls are TRBV5-1 and TRBJ2-5; no firm D call. Germline lookup yields CDR1 SGHRS and CDR2 YFSETQ. V was clipped by 4 bases and J by 2 bases, with 18 bases between them. There are 16 residues in the CDR3. The CDR3 nucleotides read TGCGCCAGCAGCCCGAGGTATCGAGACAATCAAGAGACCCAGTACTTC. It translates to CASSPRYRDNQETQYF.

This clonotype came up a few times. CDR3 DNA sequence: TGTGCCAGCAGCTCCGCCCCAGATTCGAGCTCCTACGAGCAGTACTTC. Its protein product is CASSSAPDSSSYEQYF. This chain links TRBV11-2 with TRBJ2-7, with D uncertain. The ends were cut back, 4 bases at V and 0 bases at J, with 16 bases in the middle. CDR3 length equals 16 residues. The germline CDR1 and CDR2 sequences are SGHAT and FQNNGV. The full variable domain, with the rest looked up from reference TRBV11-2 and TRBJ2-7, is EAGVAQSPRYKIIEKRQSVAFWCNPISGHATLYWYQQILGQGPKLLIQFQNNGVVDDSQLPKDRFSAERLKGVDSTLKIQPAKLEDSAVYLCASSSAPDSSSYEQYFGPGTRLTVT.

This clonotype was recorded once. V and J are TRBV7-2 and TRBJ2-7; D is unclear. This CDR3 has 15 residues. Germline CDR1 is SGHTA and CDR2 is FQGNSA. V shed 0 bases and J shed 2 bases, with 11 bases lying between them. The CDR3 region is CASSLAVGPAYEQYF. The CDR3 coding sequence is TGTGCCAGCAGCTTAGCGGTAGGGCCGGCCTACGAGCAGTACTTC.

This clonotype was seen at least ten times. The V and J genes are TRBV10-3 and TRBJ1-3, with a weak D call TRBD1 (5 bases). The V and J ends lost 4 bases and 1 base respectively, with 11 bases between them. This CDR3 has 15 residues. Germline assignment: CDR1 ENHRY and CDR2 SYGVKD. DNA of the CDR3: TGTGCCATCAGTGCCCAGACAGATTCTGGAAACACCATATATTTT. It encodes CAISAQTDSGNTIYF.

About this clonotype: Just one base apart from a much larger clone, this may be a read error. The chain is built from TRBV2 and TRBJ1-1; D perhaps matches TRBD1 (5 bases). CDR3 size: 16 residues. Germline V gene sequence: CDR1 SNHLY, CDR2 FYNNEI. The CDR3 coding sequence is TGTACCAGCAGTGGCTCAGGGTCTCCGAGAGGCACTGAAGCTTTCTTT. Encoded protein: CTSSGSGSPRGTEAFF.

This clonotype occurred a few times. The chain carries TRBV12-3 or TRBV12-4 and TRBJ1-1; D gene unclear. This CDR3 has 22 residues. The V and J ends lost 2 bases and 1 base respectively, with 32 bases between them. The CDR3 sequence: CASSLFLLGAFGRDRSNTEAFF. For the CDR3, the DNA is TGTGCCAGCAGTTTATTCTTGTTGGGAGCCTTTGGGAGGGATCGCTCGAACACTGAAGCTTTCTTT.